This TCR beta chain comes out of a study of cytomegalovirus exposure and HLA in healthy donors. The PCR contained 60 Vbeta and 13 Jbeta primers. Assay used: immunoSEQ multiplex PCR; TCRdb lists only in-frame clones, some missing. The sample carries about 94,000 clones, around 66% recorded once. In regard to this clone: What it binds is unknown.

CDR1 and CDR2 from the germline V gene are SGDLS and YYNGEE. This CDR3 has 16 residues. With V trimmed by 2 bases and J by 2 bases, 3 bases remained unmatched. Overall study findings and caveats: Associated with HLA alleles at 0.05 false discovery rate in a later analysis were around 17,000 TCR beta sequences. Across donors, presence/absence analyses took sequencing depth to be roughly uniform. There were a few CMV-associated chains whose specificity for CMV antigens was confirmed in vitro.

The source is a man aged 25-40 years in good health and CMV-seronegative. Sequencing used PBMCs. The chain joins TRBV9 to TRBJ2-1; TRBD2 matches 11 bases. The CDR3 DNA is TGTGCCAGCAGCGTCCGACTAGCGGGGCCCTACAATGAGCAGTTCTTC. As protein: CASSVRLAGPYNEQFF.